This T cell receptor beta chain was observed in a study of blood T cell repertoires in COVID-19. Study in general: Acute-phase and convalescent COVID-19 samples originated in the United States, Italy and Spain.

Deletions cut 0 bases from V and 1 base from J, with 9 bases between. This CDR3 contains 15 residues. Germline loops: CDR1 SGHRS, CDR2 YFSETQ. Libraries were prepared by immunoSEQ multiplex PCR; TCRdb keeps only in-frame clonotypes and omits some of them. The data hold about 160,000 clones, with around 92% observed a single time. The V call is TRBV5-1, the J call TRBJ2-3, with no clear D. The TCR was taken from a man aged 30-40 years with COVID-19, enrolled during active disease. The material sequenced was peripheral blood. The CDR3 sequence: CASSLDSTRTDTQYF. The CDR3 nucleotides read TGCGCCAGCAGCTTGGACTCAACCCGCACAGATACGCAGTATTTT.